The rows below give T cell receptor beta chains drawn from one sample of a study of beta chain features in type 1 diabetes. Using immunoSEQ multiplex PCR, the repertoire was profiled, and TCRdb retains in-frame clones only, with some absent. The sample records a few hundred thousand clones, approximately 13% being singletons. The sequencing sample was made of naive CD4+ T cells from blood. The receptor source for this set is a woman under 30 with type 1 diabetes. The CDR3 runs from the conserved cysteine through the conserved F or W. Each record gives: clone size, J gene, D gene, V gene, CDR3 protein, CDR3 DNA. D genes are given only for firm matches. Where a row states a size, it is once, few, many or the class of an expanded clone; other rows omit it.

>few|TRBJ1-3|NA|TRBV6-5
CASSWSRTASGNTIYF
TGTGCCAGCAGTTGGAGTAGGACAGCCTCTGGAAACACCATATATTTT
>few|TRBJ2-1|TRBD2|TRBV2
CASSGGSGIDEQFF
TGTGCCAGCAGTGGTGGTAGCGGGATAGATGAGCAGTTCTTC
>few|TRBJ2-3|TRBD2|TRBV7-9
CASSFAGRWGTDTQYF
TGTGCCAGCAGCTTCGCCGGGAGGTGGGGCACAGATACGCAGTATTTT
>NA|TRBJ1-1|TRBD1|TRBV28
CASSVGDRREAFF
TGTGCCAGCAGCGTTGGGGACAGAAGAGAAGCTTTCTTT
>few|TRBJ2-2|NA|TRBV21-1
CASRNRAGGSGELFF
TGTGCCAGCAGAAATCGGGCGGGGGGCAGCGGGGAGCTGTTTTTT
>NA|TRBJ2-1|TRBD2|TRBV28
CASSSPGQALAGPYNEQFF
TGTGCCAGCAGTTCCCCAGGACAGGCGCTAGCGGGACCCTACAATGAGCAGTTCTTC
>NA|TRBJ1-4|NA|TRBV4-2
CASSQDRDTEKLFF
TGTGCCAGCAGCCAAGACAGGGACACTGAAAAACTGTTTTTT
>NA|TRBJ2-3|TRBD2|TRBV9
CASSVGARDYFVPDTQYF
TGTGCCAGCAGCGTAGGGGCTCGGGACTACTTCGTTCCAGATACGCAGTATTTT
>NA|TRBJ2-5|NA|TRBV18
CASSPARGWTQYF
TGTGCCAGCTCACCAGCCCGTGGCTGGACCCAGTACTTC
>few|TRBJ2-5|NA|TRBV11-3
CASSLFGGNQETQYF
TGTGCCAGCAGCTTATTTGGCGGAAACCAAGAGACCCAGTACTTC
>NA|TRBJ2-7|TRBD2|TRBV6-6
CASSYSADLAGDEQYF
TGTGCCAGCAGTTACTCTGCTGATCTAGCGGGTGATGAGCAGTACTTC
>NA|TRBJ2-1|TRBD2|TRBV7-2
CASRHLAGGSYNEQFF
TGTGCCAGCAGACACCTAGCGGGAGGGTCCTACAATGAGCAGTTCTTC
>few|TRBJ2-5|NA|TRBV4-2
CASSQVGRQETQYF
TGTGCCAGCAGCCAGGTGGGCAGACAAGAGACCCAGTACTTC
>NA|TRBJ1-4|NA|TRBV2
CASSEDRANNEKLFF
TGTGCCAGCAGTGAAGACAGGGCGAATAATGAAAAACTGTTTTTT
>NA|TRBJ2-1|TRBD2|TRBV30
CAWSQLAGYNEQFF
TGTGCCTGGAGTCAGCTAGCGGGGTACAATGAGCAGTTCTTC
>few|TRBJ2-1|TRBD2|TRBV28
CASSPRSGRRPYNEQFF
TGTGCCAGCAGTCCCCGGAGCGGGAGAAGGCCCTACAATGAGCAGTTCTTC
>NA|TRBJ2-2|NA|TRBV2
CASSDDMAGELFF
TGTGCCAGCAGCGACGACATGGCCGGGGAGCTGTTTTTT
>NA|TRBJ2-3|NA|TRBV9
CASSSRGGMEGDTQYF
TGTGCCAGCAGCTCCCGAGGGGGTATGGAAGGGGATACGCAGTATTTT
>NA|TRBJ1-1|TRBD1|TRBV15
CATSRDSGTGGTEAFF
TGTGCCACCAGCAGAGATTCGGGGACAGGCGGCACTGAAGCTTTCTTT
>NA|TRBJ2-5|TRBD2|TRBV29-1
CSVTLGAGGRRTQYF
TGCAGCGTGACCCTGGGAGCGGGAGGCCGAAGGACCCAGTACTTC
>NA|TRBJ2-7|TRBD2|TRBV10-3
CAIRAGGSYEQYF
TGTGCCATCAGGGCTGGCGGGAGCTACGAGCAGTACTTC
>once|TRBJ2-3|NA|TRBV9
CASSVQGFGTDTQYF
TGTGCCAGCAGCGTCCAGGGGTTTGGTACAGATACGCAGTATTTT
>NA|TRBJ1-2|TRBD1|TRBV4-3
CASSQDGQGLYGYTF
TGCGCCAGCAGCCAAGATGGACAGGGGTTGTATGGCTACACCTTC
>once|TRBJ1-5|NA|TRBV29-1
CSVADFQQPQHF
TGCAGCGTTGCGGACTTTCAGCAGCCCCAGCATTTT
>NA|TRBJ2-7|NA|TRBV20-1
CSARPGNEQYF
TGCAGTGCTAGGCCAGGGAACGAGCAGTACTTC
>NA|TRBJ2-3|TRBD2|TRBV27
CATLEAGGGYTQYF
TGTGCCACCTTGGAAGCGGGAGGAGGGTATACGCAGTATTTT
>NA|TRBJ1-1|TRBD1|TRBV14
CASSQGFRGAARGNTEAFF
TGTGCCAGCAGCCAAGGATTCAGGGGGGCAGCAAGAGGGAACACTGAAGCTTTCTTT
>NA|TRBJ1-2|NA|TRBV5-1
CASSSGHGIFYGYTF
TGCGCCAGCAGCTCGGGTCACGGAATCTTCTATGGCTACACCTTC
>NA|TRBJ1-4|NA|TRBV28
CASSLFREKLFF
TGTGCCAGCAGTTTATTCCGTGAAAAACTGTTTTTT
>few|TRBJ2-3|NA|TRBV19
CASSTSVGDTQYF
TGTGCCAGTAGTACTAGCGTAGGGGATACGCAGTATTTT
>NA|TRBJ1-1|NA|TRBV19
CASSKAKNTEAFF
TGTGCCAGTAGCAAAGCAAAGAACACTGAAGCTTTCTTT
>NA|TRBJ1-1|NA|TRBV27
CASRRNTEAFF
TGTGCCAGCAGGAGAAACACTGAAGCTTTCTTT
>NA|TRBJ1-5|NA|TRBV28
CASSPGHNQPQHF
TGTGCCAGCAGTCCAGGGCACAATCAGCCCCAGCATTTT
>NA|TRBJ2-5|TRBD1|TRBV6-5
CASRGTGQETQYF
TGTGCCAGCAGGGGGACAGGGCAAGAGACCCAGTACTTC
>NA|TRBJ2-5|NA|TRBV30
CAWRGPRGARETQYF
TGTGCCTGGAGAGGGCCCCGGGGGGCGAGGGAGACCCAGTACTTC
>few|TRBJ2-1|NA|TRBV7-7
CASSSSGGAGYNEQFF
TGTGCCAGCAGCAGTTCGGGCGGGGCGGGCTACAATGAGCAGTTCTTC
>few|TRBJ2-5|NA|TRBV19
CASSMRGIFQETQYF
TGTGCCAGTAGTATGAGGGGGATCTTTCAAGAGACCCAGTACTTC
>NA|TRBJ1-5|NA|TRBV30
CAWSVGGGNQPQHF
TGTGCCTGGAGTGTAGGTGGAGGCAATCAGCCCCAGCATTTT
>NA|TRBJ1-1|TRBD1|TRBV18
CASSPGTGFGAEAFF
TGTGCCAGCTCCCCCGGGACAGGGTTCGGGGCTGAAGCTTTCTTT
>NA|TRBJ2-3|TRBD2|TRBV28
CASSPGLAGVTDTQYF
TGTGCCAGCAGTCCCGGACTAGCGGGAGTGACAGATACGCAGTATTTT
>NA|TRBJ2-1|NA|TRBV20-1
CSASVYNEQFF
TGCAGTGCCTCAGTCTACAATGAGCAGTTCTTC
>NA|TRBJ1-1|TRBD1|TRBV6-5
CASRLTGANTEAFF
TGTGCCAGCAGACTCACAGGGGCAAACACTGAAGCTTTCTTT
>few|TRBJ2-2|TRBD1|TRBV27
CASSLPQGATNTGELFF
TGTGCCAGCAGTTTGCCACAGGGGGCGACGAACACCGGGGAGCTGTTTTTT
>NA|TRBJ2-3|NA|TRBV7-9
CASSKTGRSGTDTQYF
TGTGCCAGCAGCAAGACAGGGAGGAGTGGTACAGATACGCAGTATTTT
>few|TRBJ1-4|NA|TRBV30
CAWSERPASNEKLFF
TGTGCCTGGAGCGAGCGTCCAGCCTCTAATGAAAAACTGTTTTTT
>NA|TRBJ2-1|NA|TRBV10-2
CASSEVRTGNEQFF
TGCGCCAGCAGTGAAGTGAGAACGGGGAATGAGCAGTTCTTC
>few|TRBJ2-1|NA|TRBV7-2
CASSPLRSPNEQFF
TGTGCCAGCAGCCCCCTGAGGTCTCCGAATGAGCAGTTCTTC
>NA|TRBJ1-2|NA|TRBV19
CASSTGAHYGYTF
TGTGCCAGTAGTACAGGGGCTCACTATGGCTACACCTTC
>few|TRBJ1-1|TRBD1|TRBV7-9
CASRRQGRSPNTEAFF
TGTGCCAGCAGACGACAGGGTAGGTCACCAAACACTGAAGCTTTCTTT
>NA|TRBJ2-5|NA|TRBV20-1
CSGDRGETQYF
TGCAGTGGGGACCGGGGGGAGACCCAGTACTTC
>few|TRBJ2-7|TRBD1|TRBV7-9
CASSFEQGGQYF
TGTGCCAGCAGCTTTGAACAGGGGGGGCAGTACTTC
>once|TRBJ2-7|NA|TRBV7-7
CASSLRAGGSYEQYF
TGTGCCAGCAGCTTACGCGCAGGGGGGTCCTACGAGCAGTACTTC
>few|TRBJ2-3|TRBD2|TRBV30
CAWSPPWTSGRGTDTQYF
TGTGCCTGGAGCCCCCCCTGGACTAGCGGGAGGGGCACAGATACGCAGTATTTT
>NA|TRBJ1-2|NA|TRBV30
CAHGGSPFYGYTF
TGTGCCCACGGAGGATCGCCGTTCTATGGCTACACCTTC
>few|TRBJ2-7|TRBD2|TRBV5-1
CASSLGIRDSPTSGTYEQYF
TGCGCCAGCAGCTTGGGGATCCGGGACAGCCCAACTAGCGGGACATACGAGCAGTACTTC